A single T cell receptor (beta chain) is shown here with its context. These data come from a study of CD8+ T cells in alopecia areata. Looking at the study overall: For 6 to 18 months, tofacitinib was taken, and 6 months off drug followed.

Germline values: CDR1 SGHTA, CDR2 FQGNSA. CDR3 length: 14 residues. With 5 bases removed from V and 2 bases from J, the gap between germline ends came to 7 bases. Extraction of RNA preceded its reverse transcription into cDNA, which served as the sequencing template. Clones were sequenced by immunoSEQ multiplex PCR, and TCRdb holds only the in-frame ones, with some missing. Among 110,000 or so clones listed, more than 30% were seen once. The investigators collected lesional scalp punch biopsies and peripheral blood from alopecia areata patients. The genes are TRBV7-2 and TRBJ2-6; TRBD1 might be the D (6 bases). The source is a human donor with alopecia areata. Sequencing was performed on CD4+ T cells sorted from blood. CDR3 DNA sequence: TGTGCCAGCAGCGGGACAACTGGGGCCAACGTCCTGACTTTC. Protein product: CASSGTTGANVLTF.